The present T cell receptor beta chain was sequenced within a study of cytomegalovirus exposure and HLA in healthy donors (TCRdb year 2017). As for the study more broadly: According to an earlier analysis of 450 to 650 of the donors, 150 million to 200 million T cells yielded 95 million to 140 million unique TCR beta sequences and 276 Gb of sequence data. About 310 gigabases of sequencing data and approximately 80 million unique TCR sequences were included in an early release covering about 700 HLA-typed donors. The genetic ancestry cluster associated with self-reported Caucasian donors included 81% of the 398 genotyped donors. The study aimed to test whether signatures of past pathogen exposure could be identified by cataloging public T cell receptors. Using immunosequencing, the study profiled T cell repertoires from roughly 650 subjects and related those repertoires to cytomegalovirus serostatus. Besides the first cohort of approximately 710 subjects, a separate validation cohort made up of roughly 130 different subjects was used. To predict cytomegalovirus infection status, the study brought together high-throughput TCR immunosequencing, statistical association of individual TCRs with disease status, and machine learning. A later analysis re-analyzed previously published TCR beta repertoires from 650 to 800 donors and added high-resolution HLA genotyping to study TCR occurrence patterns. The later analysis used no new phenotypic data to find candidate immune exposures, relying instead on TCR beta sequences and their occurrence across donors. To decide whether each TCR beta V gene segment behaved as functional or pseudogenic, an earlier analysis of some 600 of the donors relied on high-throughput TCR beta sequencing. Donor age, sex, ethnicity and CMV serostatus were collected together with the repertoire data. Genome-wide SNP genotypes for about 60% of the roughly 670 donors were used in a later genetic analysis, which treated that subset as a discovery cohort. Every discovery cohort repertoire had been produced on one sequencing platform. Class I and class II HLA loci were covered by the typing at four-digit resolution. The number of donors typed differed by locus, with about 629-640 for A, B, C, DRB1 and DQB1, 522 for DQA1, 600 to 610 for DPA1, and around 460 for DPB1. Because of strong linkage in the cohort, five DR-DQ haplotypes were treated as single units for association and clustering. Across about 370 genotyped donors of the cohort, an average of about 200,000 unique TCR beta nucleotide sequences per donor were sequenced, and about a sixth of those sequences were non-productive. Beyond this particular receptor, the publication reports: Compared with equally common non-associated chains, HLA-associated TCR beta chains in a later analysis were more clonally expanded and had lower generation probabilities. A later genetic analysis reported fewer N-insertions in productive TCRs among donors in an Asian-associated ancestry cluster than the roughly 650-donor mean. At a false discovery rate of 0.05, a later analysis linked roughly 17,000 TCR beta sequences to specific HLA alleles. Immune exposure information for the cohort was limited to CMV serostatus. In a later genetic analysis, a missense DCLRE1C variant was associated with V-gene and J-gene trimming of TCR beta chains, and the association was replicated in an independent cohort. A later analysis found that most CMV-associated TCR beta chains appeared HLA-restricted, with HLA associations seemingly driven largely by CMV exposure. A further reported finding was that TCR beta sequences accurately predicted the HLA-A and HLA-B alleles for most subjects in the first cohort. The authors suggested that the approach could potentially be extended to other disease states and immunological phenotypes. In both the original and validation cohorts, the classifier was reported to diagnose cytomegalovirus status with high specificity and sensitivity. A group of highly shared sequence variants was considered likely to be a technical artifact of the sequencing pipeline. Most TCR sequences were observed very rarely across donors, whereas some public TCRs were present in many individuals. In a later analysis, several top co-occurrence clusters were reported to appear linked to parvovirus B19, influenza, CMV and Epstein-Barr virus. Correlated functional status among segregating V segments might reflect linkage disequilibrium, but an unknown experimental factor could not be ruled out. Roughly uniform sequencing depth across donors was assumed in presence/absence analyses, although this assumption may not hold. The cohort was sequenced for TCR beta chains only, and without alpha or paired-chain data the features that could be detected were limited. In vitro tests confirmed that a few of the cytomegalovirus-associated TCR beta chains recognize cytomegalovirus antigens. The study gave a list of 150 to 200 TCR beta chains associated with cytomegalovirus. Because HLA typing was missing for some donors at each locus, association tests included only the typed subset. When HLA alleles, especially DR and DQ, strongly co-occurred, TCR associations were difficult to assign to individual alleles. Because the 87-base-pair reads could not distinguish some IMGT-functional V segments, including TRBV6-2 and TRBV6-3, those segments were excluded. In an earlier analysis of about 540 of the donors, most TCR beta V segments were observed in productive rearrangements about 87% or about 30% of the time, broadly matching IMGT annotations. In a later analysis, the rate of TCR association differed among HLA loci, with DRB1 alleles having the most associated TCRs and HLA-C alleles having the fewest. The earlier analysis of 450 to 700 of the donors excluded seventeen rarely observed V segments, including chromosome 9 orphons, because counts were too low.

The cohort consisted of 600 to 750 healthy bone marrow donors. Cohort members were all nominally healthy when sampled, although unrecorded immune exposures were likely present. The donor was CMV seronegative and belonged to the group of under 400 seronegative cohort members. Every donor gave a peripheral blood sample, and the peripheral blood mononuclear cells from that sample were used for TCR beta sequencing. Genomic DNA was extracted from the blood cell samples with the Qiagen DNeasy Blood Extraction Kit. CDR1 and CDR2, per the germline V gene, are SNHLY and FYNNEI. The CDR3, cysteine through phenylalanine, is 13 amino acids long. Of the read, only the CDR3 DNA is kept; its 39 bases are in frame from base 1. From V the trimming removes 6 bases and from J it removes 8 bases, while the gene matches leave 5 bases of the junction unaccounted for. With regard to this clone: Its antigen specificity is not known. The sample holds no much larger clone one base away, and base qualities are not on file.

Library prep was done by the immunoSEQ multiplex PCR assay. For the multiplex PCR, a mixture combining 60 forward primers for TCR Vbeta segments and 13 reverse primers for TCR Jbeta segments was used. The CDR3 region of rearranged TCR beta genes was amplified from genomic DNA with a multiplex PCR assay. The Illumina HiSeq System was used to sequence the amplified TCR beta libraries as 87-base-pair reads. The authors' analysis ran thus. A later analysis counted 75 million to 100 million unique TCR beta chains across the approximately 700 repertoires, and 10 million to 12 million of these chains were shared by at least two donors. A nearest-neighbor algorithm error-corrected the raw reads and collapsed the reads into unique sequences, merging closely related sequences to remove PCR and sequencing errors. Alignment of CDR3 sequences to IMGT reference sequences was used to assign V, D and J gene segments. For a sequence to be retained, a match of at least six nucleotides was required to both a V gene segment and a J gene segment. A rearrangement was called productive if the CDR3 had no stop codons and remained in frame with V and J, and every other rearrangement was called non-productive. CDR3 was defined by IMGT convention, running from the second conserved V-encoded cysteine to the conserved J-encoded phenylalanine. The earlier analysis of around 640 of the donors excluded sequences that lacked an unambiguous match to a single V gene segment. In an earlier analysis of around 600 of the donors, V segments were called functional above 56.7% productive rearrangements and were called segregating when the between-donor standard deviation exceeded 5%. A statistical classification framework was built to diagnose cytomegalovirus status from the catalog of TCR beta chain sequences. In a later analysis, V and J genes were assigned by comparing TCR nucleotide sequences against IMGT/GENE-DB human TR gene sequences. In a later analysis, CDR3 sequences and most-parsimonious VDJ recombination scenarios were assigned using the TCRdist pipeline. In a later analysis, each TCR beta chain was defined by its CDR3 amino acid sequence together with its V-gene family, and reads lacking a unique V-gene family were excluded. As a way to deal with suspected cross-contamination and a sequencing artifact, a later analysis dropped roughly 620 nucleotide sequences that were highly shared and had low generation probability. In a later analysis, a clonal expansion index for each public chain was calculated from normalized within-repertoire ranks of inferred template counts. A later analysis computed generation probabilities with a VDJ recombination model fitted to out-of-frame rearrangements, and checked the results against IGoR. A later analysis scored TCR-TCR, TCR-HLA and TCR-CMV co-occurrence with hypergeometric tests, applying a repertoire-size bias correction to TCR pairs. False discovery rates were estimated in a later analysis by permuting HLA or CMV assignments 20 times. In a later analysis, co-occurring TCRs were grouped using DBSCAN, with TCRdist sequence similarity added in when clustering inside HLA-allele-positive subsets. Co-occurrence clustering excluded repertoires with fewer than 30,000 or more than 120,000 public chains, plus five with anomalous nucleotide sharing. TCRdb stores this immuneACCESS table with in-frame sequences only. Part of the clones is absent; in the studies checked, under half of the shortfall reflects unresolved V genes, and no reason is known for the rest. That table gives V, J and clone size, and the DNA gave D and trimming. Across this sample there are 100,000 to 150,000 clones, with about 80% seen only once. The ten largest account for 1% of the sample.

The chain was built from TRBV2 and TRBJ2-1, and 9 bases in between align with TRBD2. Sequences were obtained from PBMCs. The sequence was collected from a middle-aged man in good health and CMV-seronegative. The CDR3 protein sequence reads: CASRRGGSDEQFF. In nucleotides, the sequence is TGTGCCAGCAGGCGGGGGGGCTCGGATGAGCAGTTCTTC.